Below, 15 T cell receptor beta chains from the same sample are listed, as sequenced in a study of Tregs in tolerant kidney transplant recipients. Related graft donors supplied nonmyeloablative bone marrow transplants, and mixed chimerism was transient. Generated by immunoSEQ multiplex PCR, the TCRdb table keeps only in-frame clones and is missing some. The sample contains 81,000 or so clones, roughly 90% of which appear only once. The specimen comprised CD4+ T cells from blood (PBMCs), sampled 24 months after the transplant. The receptor source for this set is a human patient who received a combined kidney and bone marrow transplant. Part of the T cells may come from the graft donor.

The chain is built from TRBV30 and TRBJ2-1; TRBD2 is a possible D gene (5 bases). This CDR3 is built from 12 residues. V gave up 4 bases and J gave up 8 bases, with 12 bases separating them. The germline gives CDR1 GTSNPN, CDR2 SVGIG (reference sequence). CDR3 loop: CAWTSTGDEQFF. Written as DNA, the CDR3 is TGTGCCTGGACTAGCACTGGGGATGAGCAGTTCTTC.

This sequence joins TRBV10-3 and TRBJ1-4, with 9 nucleotides matching TRBD1. Germline CDR1 ENHRY, CDR2 SYGVKD. Trimming at V came to 6 bases and at J to 5 bases, leaving 4 bases not matched to a gene. The CDR3 has 14 amino acids. The DNA for the CDR3 is TGTGCCATCAGCTCCGGGACAGGGAATGAAAAACTGTTTTTT. Translation: CAISSGTGNEKLFF.

This clone was detected only a few times. The chain carries TRBV19 and TRBJ2-2; TRBD1 aligns across 8 bases. There are 14 residues in the CDR3. Trimming removed 7 bases from V and 3 bases from J; junction bases left unmatched: 4. Germline V gene sequence: CDR1 LNHDA, CDR2 SQIVND (reference sequence). The CDR3 nucleotides read TGTGCCAGTAAGGAACAGGGGGACACCGGGGAGCTGTTTTTT. Translated, it gives CASKEQGDTGELFF.

The chain joins TRBV15 to TRBJ2-5; TRBD2 matches at 8 bases. Germline V gene lookup returns CDR1 LNHNV and CDR2 YYDKDF (reference sequence). The CDR3 runs 16 residues. Trimming took 0 bases from V and 5 from J; bases not matched to a gene: 8. CDR3: CATSRDRVAGKETQYF. DNA of the CDR3: TGTGCCACCAGCAGAGATCGGGTAGCGGGGAAGGAGACCCAGTACTTC.

The chain employs TRBV5-6 and TRBJ2-7, with 13 bases fitting TRBD2. This CDR3 is 15 amino acids long. Looked up from germline, CDR1 is SGHDT and CDR2 is YYEEEE. After removal of 4 bases from V and 4 bases from J, the junction contained 5 bases not matched to a gene. The CDR3 DNA reads as TGTGCCAGCAGCCGTAGGACTAGCGGGAGTTACGAGCAGTACTTC. It codes for CASSRRTSGSYEQYF. Looking up the rest from reference TRBV5-6 and TRBJ2-7 gives the full variable domain: DAGVTQSPTHLIKTRGQQVTLRCSPKSGHDTVSWYQQALGQGPQFIFQYYEEEERQRGNFPDRFSGHQFPNYSSELNVNALLLGDSALYLCASSRRTSGSYEQYFGPGTRLTVT.

The rearrangement joins TRBV12-2 to TRBJ2-2; the table's D call, TRBD2, was not checked against the DNA. TRBV12-2 is a recognized pseudogene. The length of the CDR3 is 19 residues. Here the CDR3 reads CASRLALAGETPNTGELFF. CDR3 in DNA: TGTGCAAGTCGCTTAGCGCTGGCGGGGGAGACCCCGAACACCGGGGAGCTGTTTTTT.

V and J are TRBV28 and TRBJ1-1; no clear D. CDR1 and CDR2 from the germline V gene are MDHEN and SYDVKM. The CDR3 consists of 15 residues. Trimming removed 1 base at V and 3 bases at J, with 12 bases between. Here the CDR3 reads CASSLFSGLDTEAFF. The CDR3 DNA reads TGTGCCAGCAGTTTATTTAGCGGTCTGGACACTGAAGCTTTCTTT.

This rearrangement joins TRBV7-3 to TRBJ2-3, with D perhaps TRBD1 (6 bases). The CDR3 contains 15 residues. V lost 5 bases to trimming and J lost 0 bases, with 12 bases between them. CDR1 and CDR2 from the germline V gene are SGHTA and FQGTGA. This CDR3 reads CASSPLGGSTDTQYF. In nucleotides, the CDR3 is TGTGCCAGCAGCCCCCTAGGGGGAAGCACAGATACGCAGTATTTT.

This clone has a single count. The J gene is TRBJ2-7, the V gene TRBV4-2, with TRBD2 matching 7 bases. Germline CDR1 and CDR2: LGHNA and YNFKEQ. The CDR3 sequence is 15 residues long. The ends lost 2 bases at V and 5 bases at J; junction bases unmatched: 9. In nucleotides, the CDR3 is TGTGCCAGCAGCCAAAAAACGACTAGCTCGCACGAGCAGTACTTC. This gives the protein CASSQKTTSSHEQYF.

The rearrangement uses TRBV5-1 and TRBJ1-2, with 9 bases matching TRBD1. CDR3 length: 15 amino acids. Germline trimming cut 0 bases from V and 0 bases from J; bases unmatched to any gene: 0. Germline loops: CDR1 SGHRS, CDR2 YFSETQ. The CDR3 bases are TGCGCCAGCAGCTTGGGGACAGGGGCTAACTATGGCTACACCTTC. Translated: CASSLGTGANYGYTF.

The chain joins TRBV6-4 to TRBJ2-1; 9 bases are shared with TRBD2. The V gene end was trimmed by 3 bases and the J gene end by 8 bases; junction bases not matched to a gene: 8. This CDR3 has 15 amino acids. CDR1 is MRHNA, CDR2 SNTAGT, per germline. The CDR3 region has the DNA TGTGCCAGCAGTGAAGGGGCGGGAGGGCCGGATGAGCAGTTCTTC. Protein sequence: CASSEGAGGPDEQFF.

Of note for this clone: At the DNA level, this CDR3 is encoded by other sequences in the same sample as well. The chain combines TRBV5-1 with TRBJ1-6; 9 bases match TRBD1. Germline V gives CDR1 SGHRS, CDR2 YFSETQ. With V trimmed by 0 bases and J by 13 bases, 8 bases remained unmatched. The CDR3 totals 15 residues. This CDR3 is CASSLEGQGRSPLHF. The CDR3 nucleotides read TGCGCCAGCAGCTTGGAGGGACAGGGTAGGTCCCCCCTCCACTTT.

This sequence joins TRBV6-5 and TRBJ2-5, with TRBD2 matching 12 bases. This CDR3 comprises 15 residues. Trimming at V came to 8 bases and at J to 2 bases, leaving 6 bases not matched to a gene. Germline V gives CDR1 MNHEY, CDR2 SVGAGI. Written as DNA, the CDR3 is TGTGCCAGCGGTTTCCTAGCGGGGGGGCAAGAGACCCAGTACTTC. It yields the protein CASGFLAGGQETQYF.

There are a few counts of this clone. The V call is TRBV2, the J call TRBJ1-2; D is possibly TRBD1 (6 bases). CDR1 is SNHLY, CDR2 FYNNEI, per germline. Deletions cut 6 bases from V and 5 bases from J, with 16 bases between. CDR3 length: 14 amino acids. The CDR3 reads CASSQGYRVYGYTF. The CDR3, as DNA: TGTGCCAGCAGCCAGGGGTACAGGGTATATGGCTACACCTTC. Based on the CDR3 plus reference TRBV2 and TRBJ1-2, the full variable domain is EPEVTQTPSHQVTQMGQEVILRCVPISNHLYFYWYRQILGQKVEFLVSFYNNEISEKSEIFDDQFSVERPDGSNFTLKIRSTKLEDSAMYFCASSQGYRVYGYTFGSGTRLTVV.

The V and J genes are TRBV6-5 and TRBJ2-7; 8 nucleotides align to TRBD2. The V gene's germline CDR1 is MNHEY and CDR2 SVGAGI. V was pared by 6 bases and J by 2 bases, with 6 bases of the junction left unmatched. The CDR3 is 14 amino acids. The CDR3 nucleotides are TGTGCCAGCAGAATACTAGCGGCAACCTACGAGCAGTACTTC. Amino acids: CASRILAATYEQYF.